This TCR beta chain was captured in a study of CXCR3-negative and CXCR3-positive naive CD8 T cells. Study context: Roughly 1.5 +/- 0.3 million TRB reads came from each library, giving about 135 million in total.

Details on this clonotype: Its antigen is not known.

In preparing the TRB cDNA libraries, 5' RACE with UMI labels was used. TCRdb re-called the 5' RACE reads; one entry per CDR3 protein, DNA not given. This sample contains nearly 90,000 distinct CDR3 sequences. Germline V gene lookup returns CDR1 LGHNA and CDR2 YNFKEQ. The CDR3 runs 12 residues. Study conclusions and caveats: CXCR3-expressing naive cells carried TRB CDR3s more hydrophobic than those of CXCR3-negative naive cells. Expression of CXCR3 was partially reduced after cryopreservation, and fresh PBMCs were used in most assays.

Naive CD8+ T cells carried a CD45RO-CCR7+CD27+CD95- phenotype. J is TRBJ2-4 and V is TRBV4-2. The sequence was obtained from a human donor in good health. Some clones in this sample may be carry-over from other donors' samples. Specimen: naive CXCR3+ CD8+ T cells from blood. As to subset: CD45RO-CCR7+CD27+CD95- naive CD8+ T cells expressing CXCR3 (TNR3+). The CDR3 sequence: CASSYQPGIQYF.